The 20 T cell receptor beta chains given below trace back to one sample, sequenced in a study of CD8+CD57+ T cells in acquired aplastic anemia. Genomic DNA served as template for TCR beta VDJ and CDR3 profiling. TCRdb re-analysed the reads in MiXCR, keeping a single row per CDR3 protein. The repertoire includes some 120,000 distinct CDR3 sequences, approximately 50% of them detected once, and around 27% sits in the top ten. Patients chosen for sequencing had shown CD8+CD57+ cell expansion by flow cytometry. The specimen was sorted CD4+, CD8+, or CD8+CD57+ T cells (not recorded which) from PBMCs. The receptors originated from a human donor with aplastic anemia.

The J gene is TRBJ2-3, the V gene TRBV10-3, with TRBD1 as a possible D gene (5 bases). There are 13 residues in the CDR3. With 4 bases removed from V and 2 bases from J, the gap between germline ends came to 7 bases. Germline CDR1 ENHRY, CDR2 SYGVKD. The CDR3 DNA follows: TGTGCCATCAGTGGCAGGGACACAGATACGCAGTATTTT. As protein: CAISGRDTDTQYF.

J is TRBJ2-1 and V is TRBV20-1; no definite D call. Trimming stripped 0 bases from V and 3 bases from J, with 12 bases between. The CDR3 length is 15 residues. The germline V gene encodes CDR1 DFQATT and CDR2 SNEGSKA (reference sequence). As DNA, the CDR3 is TGCAGTGCTAGAGATCTGACTGGCCGCTACAATGAGCAGTTCTTC. This translates into CSARDLTGRYNEQFF.

This clonotype was counted a few times. The chain employs TRBV27 and TRBJ1-5; no definite D call. Trimming pared 5 bases from V and 4 bases from J, leaving 9 bases between. Germline assignment: CDR1 MNHEY and CDR2 SMNVEV (reference sequence). This CDR3 region has 13 residues. CDR3 nucleotide sequence: TGTGCCAGCAGTCGTTTACTGAATCAGCCCCAGCATTTT. Translating gives CASSRLLNQPQHF.

The V and J genes are TRBV20-1 and TRBJ1-6; D remains ambiguous. The CDR3 is 14 residues long. Germline V gene lookup returns CDR1 DFQATT and CDR2 SNEGSKA (reference sequence). V lost 1 base and J 8 bases, leaving 12 bases between the germline ends. DNA for the CDR3: TGCAGTGCTAGAGTAGGGATGGACCATTCACCCCTCCACTTT. This sequence encodes CSARVGMDHSPLHF.

This chain joins TRBV5-1 and TRBJ2-7; 7 bases map to TRBD1. CDR1 is SGHRS, CDR2 YFSETQ, per germline. The CDR3 has 14 amino acids. The V segment lost 2 bases and the J segment 6 bases; nucleotides outside the gene matches: 8. In nucleotides, the CDR3 is TGCGCCAGCAGCTTCGGGACAGCTTTCCTCGAGCAGTACTTC. It is translated as CASSFGTAFLEQYF.

With respect to this clonotype: Possible read error: a much larger clone is one base away. This CDR3 is CASSLGGFYEQYF. In DNA, the CDR3 is TGTGCCAGCAGCTTAGGGGGTTTCTACGAGCAGTACTTC. The chain has TRBV7-9 and TRBJ2-7; no reliable D call. The V gene's germline CDR1 is SEHNR and CDR2 FQNEAQ (reference sequence). The CDR3 extends over 13 amino acids. V was clipped by 1 base and J by 3 bases, with 7 bases between them.

This clonotype was detected many times. This chain uses TRBV19 with TRBJ1-6, with D perhaps matching TRBD1 (5 bases). The CDR3 has 11 amino acids. Germline V gene data show CDR1 as LNHDA and CDR2 as SQIVND (reference sequence). V was trimmed by 11 bases and J by 9 bases, leaving 11 bases between them. The CDR3 reads CALPRGSPLHF. In DNA form, the CDR3 reads TGTGCCTTGCCAAGGGGTTCACCCCTCCACTTT.

A few counts support this clonotype. The rearrangement joins TRBV19 to TRBJ2-1; no clear D. Trimming removed 5 bases from V and 15 bases from J, with 8 bases in between. The CDR3 has 9 amino acids. Germline assignment: CDR1 LNHDA and CDR2 SQIVND (reference sequence). Here the CDR3 DNA reads TGTGCCAGTAGTCATACCCCGTTCTTC. Translated, it gives CASSHTPFF. The full variable domain, with the rest looked up from reference TRBV19 and TRBJ2-1, is DGGITQSPKYLFRKEGQNVTLSCEQNLNHDAMYWYRQDPGQGLRLIYYSQIVNDFQKGDIAEGYSVSREKKESFPLTVTSAQKNPTAFYLCASSHTPFFGPGTRLTVL.

Here the CDR3 DNA reads TGTGCCACCAGTGAGGGACAGGGGAGGAACACTGAAGCTTTCTTT. Encoded protein: CATSEGQGRNTEAFF. The V call is TRBV24-1, the J call TRBJ1-1, with 10 bases fitting TRBD1. V lost 4 bases, J lost 1 base, and 2 bases stayed unmatched. CDR1 KGHDR and CDR2 SFDVKD come from the germline V gene. This CDR3 region has 15 residues.

The V and J genes are TRBV11-1 and TRBJ2-3; perhaps TRBD2 as D (6 bases). The CDR3 covers 15 residues. CDR1 is SGHAT and CDR2 is FQDESV in the germline V gene (reference sequence). The germline V and J ends were trimmed by 2 bases and 2 bases, with 11 bases remaining between them. The CDR3, as DNA: TGTGCCAGCAGCTTACAGGCGGGGAACACAGATACGCAGTATTTT. It is translated as CASSLQAGNTDTQYF.

In this sample, this clonotype turned up a few times. The rearrangement joins TRBV29-1 to TRBJ1-2, with D unresolved. CDR1 and CDR2 (germline): SQVTM, ANQGSEA. The CDR3 is 12 residues long. Trimming shortened V by 4 bases and J by 8 bases, and 14 bases separated the two germline ends. In DNA form, the CDR3 reads TGCAGCGTTGGTGGAAAGGTAGAGGGCTACACCTTC. It specifies CSVGGKVEGYTF.

The chain couples TRBV24-1 to TRBJ2-7; unclear D gene. Looked up from germline, CDR1 is KGHDR and CDR2 is SFDVKD. The CDR3 loop spans 14 amino acids. V was shortened by 0 bases and J by 4 bases, with 9 bases between the two germline ends. The CDR3 coding sequence is TGTGCCACCAGTGATTTGCGTTCCGGGTACGAGCAGTACTTC. Amino acid sequence: CATSDLRSGYEQYF.

This clonotype has more than one count but fewer than ten. The chain joins TRBV19 to TRBJ1-2; D call uncertain. CDR3 length: 12 residues. The V end lost 7 bases, the J end lost 5 bases, and 11 bases lay between the germline ends. Germline V gene lookup returns CDR1 LNHDA and CDR2 SQIVND (reference sequence). This chain's CDR3 is CASTDPGYGYTF. The DNA for the CDR3 is TGTGCCAGTACGGACCCGGGATATGGCTACACCTTC.

This clonotype has at least ten counts. The gene calls are TRBV19 and TRBJ2-1; TRBD1 matches at 8 bases. V was clipped by 3 bases and J by 4 bases; unmatched bases: 5. Germline V gives CDR1 LNHDA, CDR2 SQIVND (reference sequence). CDR3 length: 15 residues. CDR3: CASSITGTGYNEQFF. The CDR3 DNA follows: TGTGCCAGTAGTATCACCGGGACAGGATACAATGAGCAGTTCTTC.

This clonotype has a count of ten or more. The chain carries TRBV13 and TRBJ1-4; D perhaps matches TRBD1 (5 bases). Germline V CDR1 and CDR2: PRHDT, FYEKMQ (reference sequence). This CDR3 has 13 amino acids. With 5 bases removed from V and 8 bases from J, the gap between germline ends came to 12 bases. The CDR3 DNA sequence: TGTGCCAGCAGCGCCGACAGACGCGAAAAACTGTTTTTT. Its protein is CASSADRREKLFF.

The chain's CDR3 is CASTVGSSETQYF. CDR3 nucleotides: TGTGCCAGTACCGTCGGGAGCTCAGAGACCCAGTACTTC. The rearrangement uses TRBV19 and TRBJ2-5; D might be TRBD2 (6 bases). Germline V gene lookup returns CDR1 LNHDA and CDR2 SQIVND (reference sequence). V dropped 7 bases and J dropped 4 bases, with 13 bases sitting between them. The CDR3 loop spans 13 amino acids.

This clonotype was seen many times. The rearrangement joins TRBV11-1 to TRBJ1-1; a possible D gene is TRBD1 (5 bases). The germline gives CDR1 SGHAT, CDR2 FQDESV (reference sequence). The CDR3 contains 16 residues. V lost 0 bases to trimming and J lost 2 bases, with 13 bases between them. In DNA form, the CDR3 reads TGTGCCAGCAGCTTAGCTTTTGGGGGTTTAAACACTGAAGCTTTCTTT. Translated, it gives CASSLAFGGLNTEAFF.

This clonotype occurred a few times. The J gene is TRBJ2-7, the V gene TRBV20-1; no reliable D call. V was clipped by 3 bases and J by 7 bases, with 10 bases between them. CDR1 is DFQATT, CDR2 SNEGSKA, per germline (reference sequence). CDR3 length: 11 amino acids. Here the CDR3 reads CSASMAREQYF. The CDR3 bases are TGCAGTGCTAGTATGGCTCGGGAGCAGTACTTC.

This clonotype turned up a few times. This chain links TRBV2 with TRBJ1-4, with TRBD1 matching 7 bases. This CDR3 has 14 residues. With 3 bases clipped from V and 7 bases from J, the junction kept 5 bases outside the gene matches. Germline assignment: CDR1 SNHLY and CDR2 FYNNEI. As DNA, the CDR3 is TGTGCCAGCAGTGACCAGGGGGACTCTGAAAAACTGTTTTTT. As protein: CASSDQGDSEKLFF.

In this sample, this clonotype turned up many times. V and J are TRBV15 and TRBJ2-7, with 7 bases that match TRBD1. Losses at the gene ends were 8 bases for V and 0 bases for J; bases not matched to a gene: 10. The CDR3 contains 15 residues. Per the germline V gene, CDR1 is LNHNV and CDR2 is YYDKDF (reference sequence). The DNA for the CDR3 is TGTGCCACCCGGATGCGAGACAGGGCCTCCTACGAGCAGTACTTC. Its protein product is CATRMRDRASYEQYF.